Here is one T cell receptor beta chain with its context. Its antigen remains unknown. This entry comes from a study of identical twins. Overall study results and limits: Cross-sectional statistical analysis was relied on for the conclusions, without the same donors being followed. Analyses of zero insertions could be partly confounded by invariant MAIT and iNKT cells. Weaker excess twin sharing was seen among beta out-of-frame sequences. Twin pairs' shared out-of-frame alpha sequences were enriched in low generation probability.

TCRdb redid the calling of the 5' RACE reads with MiXCR, one entry per CDR3 protein. The repertoire holds hundreds of thousands of distinct CDR3 sequences, with 6.5% to 9.5% as singletons. Trimming removed 2 bases from V and 4 bases from J; junction bases left unmatched: 5. CDR1 and CDR2 (germline): DFQATT, SNEGSKA (reference sequence). This CDR3 has 15 residues. This same sample was also part of a study on yellow fever vaccine responses in identical twins.

The V gene is TRBV20-1, the J gene TRBJ2-3, with 11 bases lining up with TRBD2. This TCR came from a woman aged 18-29 years in good health. The sample comprised memory (CD45RO+) T cells sorted from blood. CDR3 loop: CSARKTSGNPDTQYF. The CDR3 DNA is TGCAGTGCTAGAAAGACTAGCGGGAACCCAGATACGCAGTATTTT.